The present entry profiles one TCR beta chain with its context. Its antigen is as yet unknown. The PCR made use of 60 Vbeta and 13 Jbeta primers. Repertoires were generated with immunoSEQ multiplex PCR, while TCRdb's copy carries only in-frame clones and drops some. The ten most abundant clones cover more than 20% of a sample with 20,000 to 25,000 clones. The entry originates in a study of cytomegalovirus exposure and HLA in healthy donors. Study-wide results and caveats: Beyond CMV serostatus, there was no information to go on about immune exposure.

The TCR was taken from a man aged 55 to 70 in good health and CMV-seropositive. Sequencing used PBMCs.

In DNA, the CDR3 is TGTGCCAGCTCACCCGGACTAGCGGGGAATGAGCAGTTCTTC. Translation gives CASSPGLAGNEQFF. V gene TRBV18 combines with J gene TRBJ2-1; 12 bases fit TRBD2. Trimming took 3 bases from V and 7 from J; bases not matched to a gene: 1. Germline loops: CDR1 KGHSH, CDR2 LQKENI. CDR3 size: 14 residues.